One and the same sample provided the 4 T cell receptor beta chains below, sequenced in a study of T cell responses to AZD1222 COVID-19 vaccine. The data were produced by immunoSEQ multiplex PCR, yet TCRdb's version contains in-frame clones alone and is incomplete. Of about 140,000 clones listed, roughly nine tenths were seen once; the top ten hold roughly 3.1%. Here the sequenced sample was peripheral blood, taken on day 0 of AZD1222 vaccination. Receptor source: an adult in good health.

V gene TRBV30 combines with J gene TRBJ1-5; D gene unclear. Germline loops: CDR1 GTSNPN, CDR2 SVGIG (reference sequence). Trimming cost V 1 base and J 2 bases, with 9 bases left between them. The CDR3 runs 14 residues. The CDR3, as DNA: TGTGCCTGGAGTGCCGTGGCAGGCAATCAGCCCCAGCATTTT. This sequence encodes CAWSAVAGNQPQHF. Using reference TRBV30 and TRBJ1-5 for the parts outside the CDR3, the full variable domain is SQTIHQWPATLVQPVGSPLSLECTVEGTSNPNLYWYRQAAGRGLQLLFYSVGIGQISSEVPQNLSASRPQDRQFILSSKKLLLSDSGFYLCAWSAVAGNQPQHFGDGTRLSIL.

This rearrangement joins TRBV11-2 to TRBJ2-7; no clear D gene. The CDR3 consists of 12 residues. In germline, CDR1 is SGHAT, CDR2 FQNNGV. V was cut by 0 bases and J by 0 bases, with 0 bases left in between. The CDR3 DNA reads TGTGCCAGCAGCTTAGACTCCTACGAGCAGTACTTC. This gives the protein CASSLDSYEQYF. The full variable domain, completed using reference TRBV11-2 and TRBJ2-7, is EAGVAQSPRYKIIEKRQSVAFWCNPISGHATLYWYQQILGQGPKLLIQFQNNGVVDDSQLPKDRFSAERLKGVDSTLKIQPAKLEDSAVYLCASSLDSYEQYFGPGTRLTVT.

A remark on this clone: The same CDR3 is also encoded by other DNA sequences in this sample. The V gene is TRBV3-1 (or the pseudogene TRBV3-2), the J gene TRBJ1-5; no definite D call. Trimming stripped 4 bases from V and 4 bases from J, with 11 bases between. The CDR3 length is 14 residues. Germline CDR1 and CDR2: LGHDT and YNNKEL (reference sequence). Here the CDR3 DNA reads TGTGCCAGCAGCCTCGGAGGAGGGAATCAGCCCCAGCATTTT. It codes for CASSLGGGNQPQHF.

The rearrangement joins TRBV15 to TRBJ2-1; the D gene is possibly TRBD2 (7 bases). The CDR3 is 17 residues long. Germline V gives CDR1 LNHNV, CDR2 YYDKDF (reference sequence). Trimming removed 0 bases from V and 5 bases from J, with 17 bases in between. CDR3 bases: TGTGCCACCAGCAGAGATTGGGGGGGGCTTTCCGACAATGAGCAGTTCTTC. Translated, it gives CATSRDWGGLSDNEQFF.